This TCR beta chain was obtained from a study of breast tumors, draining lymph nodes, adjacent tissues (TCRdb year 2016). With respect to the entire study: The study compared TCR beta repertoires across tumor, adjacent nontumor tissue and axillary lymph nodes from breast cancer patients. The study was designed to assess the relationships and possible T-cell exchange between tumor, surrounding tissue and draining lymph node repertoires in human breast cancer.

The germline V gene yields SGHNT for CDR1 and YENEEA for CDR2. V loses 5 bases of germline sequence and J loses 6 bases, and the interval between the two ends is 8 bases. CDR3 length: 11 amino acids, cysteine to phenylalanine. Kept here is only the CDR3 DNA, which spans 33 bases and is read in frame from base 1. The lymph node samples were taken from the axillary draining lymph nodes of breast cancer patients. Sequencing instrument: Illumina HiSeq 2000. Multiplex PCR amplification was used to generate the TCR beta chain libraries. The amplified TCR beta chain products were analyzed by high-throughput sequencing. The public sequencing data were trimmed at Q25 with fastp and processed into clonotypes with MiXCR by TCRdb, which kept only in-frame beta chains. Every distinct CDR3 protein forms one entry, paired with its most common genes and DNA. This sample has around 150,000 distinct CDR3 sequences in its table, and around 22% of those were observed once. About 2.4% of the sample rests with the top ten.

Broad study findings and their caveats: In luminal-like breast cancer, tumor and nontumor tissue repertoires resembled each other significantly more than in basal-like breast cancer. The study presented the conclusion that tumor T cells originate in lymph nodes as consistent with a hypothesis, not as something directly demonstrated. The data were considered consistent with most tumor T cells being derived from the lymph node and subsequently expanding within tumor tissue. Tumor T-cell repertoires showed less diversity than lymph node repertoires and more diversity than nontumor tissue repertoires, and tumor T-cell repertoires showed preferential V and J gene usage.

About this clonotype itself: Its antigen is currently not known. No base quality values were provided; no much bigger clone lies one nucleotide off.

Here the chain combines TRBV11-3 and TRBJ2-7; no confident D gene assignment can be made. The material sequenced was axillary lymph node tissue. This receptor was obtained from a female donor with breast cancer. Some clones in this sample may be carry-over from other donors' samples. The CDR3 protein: CASSPGSEQYF. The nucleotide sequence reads TGTGCCAGCAGCCCCGGCTCCGAGCAGTACTTC.